This entry describes one T cell receptor beta chain. Its specificity is not known. The same CDR3 is also encoded by other DNA sequences in this sample. Germline loops: CDR1 MNHEY, CDR2 SVGAGI. The length of the CDR3 is 13 residues. Trimming pared 2 bases from V and 1 base from J, leaving 4 bases between. The data originate from a study of OX40 agonist ivuxolimab in advanced cancers. Looking at the study overall: The patients got ivuxolimab, which is an agonistic anti-OX40 (CD134) antibody.

Measured with immunoSEQ multiplex PCR; TCRdb has only the in-frame clones, and not every one. Here the sample spans tens of thousands of clones, approximately 93% being singletons. Study-wide results and caveats: Compared with CD4+, CD8+ T cells on average had more expanded clones.

The gene calls are TRBV6-5 and TRBJ2-3; D gene uncertain. This TCR came from an adult with an advanced solid tumor such as melanoma, head and neck, liver or kidney cancer. Sequencing used CD4+ or CD8+ T cells sorted from blood, obtained in a trial of the OX40 agonist ivuxolimab. Here the CDR3 DNA reads TGTGCCAGCAGTTACCCGGGCACAGATACGCAGTATTTT. Encoded protein: CASSYPGTDTQYF.